This passage covers 5 T cell receptor beta chains from one sample sequenced in a study of blood T cell repertoires in COVID-19. Data came from immunoSEQ multiplex PCR; TCRdb stores just in-frame clones and leaves some out. The repertoire holds roughly 150,000 clones, with approximately 86% as singletons. What was sequenced was peripheral blood. The receptor set was obtained from a woman aged 80 or over with active or convalescent COVID-19.

The rearrangement links TRBV7-6 to TRBJ2-2; 12 bases match TRBD2. The CDR3 extends over 16 amino acids. The germline V gene encodes CDR1 SGHVS and CDR2 FNYEAQ. V gave up 5 bases and J gave up 5 bases; unmatched junction bases: 6. CDR3 sequence reads: CASSPTSGRNTGELFF. The CDR3 DNA is TGTGCCAGCAGCCCCACTAGCGGGAGGAATACCGGGGAGCTGTTTTTT.

The chain links TRBV7-3 to TRBJ1-4; D perhaps matches TRBD1 (6 bases). This CDR3 contains 15 residues. Trimming cost V 3 bases and J 7 bases, with 15 bases left between them. From germline, CDR1 is SGHTA and CDR2 FQGTGA. The CDR3 here is CASSLGQGLGEKLFF. CDR3 bases: TGTGCCAGCAGCTTGGGTCAGGGGTTGGGTGAAAAACTGTTTTTT.

The chain couples TRBV5-1 to TRBJ2-1; perhaps TRBD2 as D (5 bases). V gave up 4 bases and J gave up 4 bases, with 12 bases separating them. Germline V gene data show CDR1 as SGHRS and CDR2 as YFSETQ. This CDR3 spans 14 amino acids. The CDR3: CASSQQQRYNEQFF. DNA for the CDR3: TGCGCCAGCAGCCAACAACAGCGGTACAATGAGCAGTTCTTC. The complete variable domain, with remaining parts taken from reference TRBV5-1 and TRBJ2-1, reads KAGVTQTPRYLIKTRGQQVTLSCSPISGHRSVSWYQQTPGQGLQFLFEYFSETQRNKGNFPGRFSGRQFSNSRSEMNVSTLELGDSALYLCASSQQQRYNEQFFGPGTRLTVL.

V is TRBV11-2 and J is TRBJ2-5; the D gene is possibly TRBD1 (6 bases). Germline CDR1 is SGHAT and CDR2 is FQNNGV. CDR3 length equals 17 residues. Trimming removed 1 base from V and 2 bases from J, with 17 bases in between. The CDR3 loop reads CASSLGAEPDRQETQYF. CDR3 sequence (DNA): TGTGCCAGCAGCTTAGGAGCGGAACCGGACAGACAAGAGACCCAGTACTTC.

CDR3 residues: CASSYPFSGLEIAQYF. CDR3 nucleotides: TGTGCCAGCAGTTACCCGTTCTCGGGACTAGAGATCGCGCAGTACTTC. The chain couples TRBV6-2 or TRBV6-3 to TRBJ2-7; 8 bases fit TRBD2. This CDR3 contains 16 residues. The trim removed 2 bases at V and 9 bases at J, leaving 15 bases unmatched. The germline gives CDR1 MNHEY, CDR2 SVGEGT.